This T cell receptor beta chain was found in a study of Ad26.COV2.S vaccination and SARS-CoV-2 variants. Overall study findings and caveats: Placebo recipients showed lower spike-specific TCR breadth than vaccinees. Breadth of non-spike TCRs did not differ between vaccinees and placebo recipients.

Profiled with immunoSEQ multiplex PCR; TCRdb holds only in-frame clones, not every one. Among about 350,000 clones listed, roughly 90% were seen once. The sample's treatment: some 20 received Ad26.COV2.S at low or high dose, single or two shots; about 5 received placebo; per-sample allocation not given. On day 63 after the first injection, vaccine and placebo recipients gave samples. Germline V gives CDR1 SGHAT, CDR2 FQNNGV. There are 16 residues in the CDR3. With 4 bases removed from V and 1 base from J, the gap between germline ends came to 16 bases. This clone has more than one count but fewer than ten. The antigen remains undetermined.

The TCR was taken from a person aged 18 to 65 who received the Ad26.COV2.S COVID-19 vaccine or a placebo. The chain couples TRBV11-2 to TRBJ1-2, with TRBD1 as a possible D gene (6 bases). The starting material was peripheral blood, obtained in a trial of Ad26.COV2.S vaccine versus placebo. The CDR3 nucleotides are TGTGCCAGCAGCTCGGGGGTGGGGGCCGTTAACTATGGCTACACCTTC. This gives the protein CASSSGVGAVNYGYTF.